This is a list of T cell receptor beta chains from one sample in a study of vaccination and CD4 T cells after COVID-19. TCRdb processed the PCR reads anew with MiXCR; each CDR3 protein has one entry. The table records approximately 10,000 distinct CDR3 sequences, more than 60% of them present only once. Their specific antigens are unknown. The sequencing sample was made of CD4+ T cells from blood, cultured in vitro. The receptors here all came from a human donor who had recovered from COVID-19. Both conserved end residues are part of each CDR3. A D gene is named only where the DNA matches it firmly. Expanded clones are given a class, and other clones once, few, many or no size at all.

d_call: TRBD1
j_call: TRBJ1-1
clone_size: few
v_call: TRBV7-2
cdr3_nt: TGTGCCAGCAGCTTAGTGGGTAGGACAGGGGCCTTGAACACTGAAGCTTTCTTT
cdr3_aa: CASSLVGRTGALNTEAFF

d_call: NA
j_call: TRBJ2-1
clone_size: NA
v_call: TRBV3-1
cdr3_nt: TGTGCCAGCAGCCAAGGACCCCCTGAGCAGTTCTTC
cdr3_aa: CASSQGPPEQFF

d_call: NA
j_call: TRBJ2-2
clone_size: NA
v_call: TRBV5-1
cdr3_nt: TGCGCCAGCAGCTTGGAAGCAGGGGCGTCCGGGGAGCTGTTTTTT
cdr3_aa: CASSLEAGASGELFF

d_call: NA
j_call: TRBJ2-5
clone_size: NA
v_call: TRBV9
cdr3_nt: TGTGCCAGCAGCGTAGGAGGCCGTAACCAAGAGACCCAGTACTTC
cdr3_aa: CASSVGGRNQETQYF

d_call: NA
j_call: TRBJ1-3
clone_size: few
v_call: TRBV6-2/TRBV6-3
cdr3_nt: TGTGCCAGCAGTCGGACAAACGGAAACACCATATATTTT
cdr3_aa: CASSRTNGNTIYF

d_call: NA
j_call: TRBJ2-7
clone_size: medium-sized
v_call: TRBV6-5
cdr3_nt: TGTGCCAGCAGTTACTCTAGTGGGGGATCCTACGAGCAGTACTTC
cdr3_aa: CASSYSSGGSYEQYF

d_call: NA
j_call: TRBJ1-2
clone_size: NA
v_call: TRBV28
cdr3_nt: TGTGCCAGCAGTAGCGGACAGTATGATGGCTACACCTTC
cdr3_aa: CASSSGQYDGYTF

d_call: TRBD2
j_call: TRBJ2-3
clone_size: NA
v_call: TRBV6-1
cdr3_nt: TGTGCCAGCAATCCGCTGGGATCAGCGGGGGGAAGCACAGATACGCAGTATTTT
cdr3_aa: CASNPLGSAGGSTDTQYF

d_call: NA
j_call: TRBJ2-5
clone_size: NA
v_call: TRBV7-9
cdr3_nt: TGTGCCAGCAGTCCTAAGGGAAACTCGGAGGCCCAGTACTTC
cdr3_aa: CASSPKGNSEAQYF

d_call: NA
j_call: TRBJ2-4
clone_size: NA
v_call: TRBV29-1
cdr3_nt: TGCAGCGTTGTTAGGGCTACGAACCCTTTAGCCAAAAACATTCAGTACTTC
cdr3_aa: CSVVRATNPLAKNIQYF

d_call: NA
j_call: TRBJ1-1
clone_size: NA
v_call: TRBV7-9
cdr3_nt: TGTGCCAGCAGCGCCACAGAATACGAAGCTTTCTTT
cdr3_aa: CASSATEYEAFF

d_call: TRBD2
j_call: TRBJ2-5
clone_size: NA
v_call: TRBV5-4
cdr3_nt: TGTGCCAGCAGCTTGTCCCTAGCGGGAGGTTCGGAGACCCAGTACTTC
cdr3_aa: CASSLSLAGGSETQYF

d_call: NA
j_call: TRBJ1-2
clone_size: NA
v_call: TRBV27
cdr3_nt: TGTGCCAGCAGGGGCTACACCTTC
cdr3_aa: CASRGYTF

d_call: NA
j_call: TRBJ1-1
clone_size: NA
v_call: TRBV2
cdr3_nt: TGTGCCAGCAGTGTTGCAGGAACCAATGAAGCTTTCTTT
cdr3_aa: CASSVAGTNEAFF

d_call: NA
j_call: TRBJ1-6
clone_size: NA
v_call: TRBV28
cdr3_nt: TGTGCCAGCAGTTTAGGGGACGTTCGATCACCCCTCCACTTT
cdr3_aa: CASSLGDVRSPLHF

d_call: NA
j_call: TRBJ2-1
clone_size: NA
v_call: TRBV7-8
cdr3_nt: TGTGCCAGCAGCCTGGGGGGGCGGTATGAGCAGTTCTTC
cdr3_aa: CASSLGGRYEQFF

d_call: NA
j_call: TRBJ2-7
clone_size: few
v_call: TRBV27
cdr3_nt: TGTGCCAGCAGTTTTAGCAGGGGTTACGAGCAGTACTTC
cdr3_aa: CASSFSRGYEQYF

d_call: NA
j_call: TRBJ2-1
clone_size: few
v_call: TRBV28
cdr3_nt: TGTGCCAGCAGTTTATGGGCTAGTCATGAGCAGTTCTTC
cdr3_aa: CASSLWASHEQFF

d_call: TRBD2
j_call: TRBJ2-2
clone_size: NA
v_call: TRBV2
cdr3_nt: TGTGCCAGCAGCCCGACTAGCGGGGCCACCGGGGAGCTGTTTTTT
cdr3_aa: CASSPTSGATGELFF

d_call: TRBD2
j_call: TRBJ2-5
clone_size: NA
v_call: TRBV29-1
cdr3_nt: TGCAGCGGTGGCTTAGCGGGGGGCCAAGAGACCCAGTACTTC
cdr3_aa: CSGGLAGGQETQYF

d_call: NA
j_call: TRBJ2-1
clone_size: NA
v_call: TRBV7-9
cdr3_nt: TGTGCCAGCAGCCTGAGTCGGAATGAGCAGTTCTTC
cdr3_aa: CASSLSRNEQFF

d_call: NA
j_call: TRBJ1-6
clone_size: NA
v_call: TRBV6-1
cdr3_nt: TGTGCCATCTCGTCGGGGGGGGATAATTCACCCCTCCACTTT
cdr3_aa: CAISSGGDNSPLHF

d_call: NA
j_call: TRBJ2-5
clone_size: NA
v_call: TRBV2
cdr3_nt: TGTGCCAGCAGTGACAGAGACCAAGAGACCCAGTACTTC
cdr3_aa: CASSDRDQETQYF

d_call: NA
j_call: TRBJ2-1
clone_size: NA
v_call: TRBV6-2/TRBV6-3
cdr3_nt: TGTGCCAGCAGTAGCAGAGATTTAGCGGACGGGCAGTTCTTC
cdr3_aa: CASSSRDLADGQFF

d_call: NA
j_call: TRBJ2-5
clone_size: NA
v_call: TRBV7-3
cdr3_nt: TGTGCCAGCAGCTCACGGGGGCCGGGGGAGACCCAGTACTTC
cdr3_aa: CASSSRGPGETQYF

d_call: TRBD1
j_call: TRBJ1-2
clone_size: few
v_call: TRBV6-2/TRBV6-3
cdr3_nt: TGTGCCAGCAGTTCGATACTGGGGACAGGGAACTATGGCTACACCTTC
cdr3_aa: CASSSILGTGNYGYTF

d_call: NA
j_call: TRBJ1-5
clone_size: NA
v_call: TRBV5-6
cdr3_nt: TGTGCCAGCAGCTTGGATAGGATAGATAGCCCCCAGCATTTT
cdr3_aa: CASSLDRIDSPQHF

d_call: NA
j_call: TRBJ1-3
clone_size: NA
v_call: TRBV6-1
cdr3_nt: TGTGCCGTCAGGGGCGCAATCTCTGGAAACACCATATATTTT
cdr3_aa: CAVRGAISGNTIYF

d_call: TRBD1
j_call: TRBJ1-2
clone_size: NA
v_call: TRBV18
cdr3_nt: TGTGCCAGCTCACCACTCGGACAGGGGAATGGCTACACCTTC
cdr3_aa: CASSPLGQGNGYTF